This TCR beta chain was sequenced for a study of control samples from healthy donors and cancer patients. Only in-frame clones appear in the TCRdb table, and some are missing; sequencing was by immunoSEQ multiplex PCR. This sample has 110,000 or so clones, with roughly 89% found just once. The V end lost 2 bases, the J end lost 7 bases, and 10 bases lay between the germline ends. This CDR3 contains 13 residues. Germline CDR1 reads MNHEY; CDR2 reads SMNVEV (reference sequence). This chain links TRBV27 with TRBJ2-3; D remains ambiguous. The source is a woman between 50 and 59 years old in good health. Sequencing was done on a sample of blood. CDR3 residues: CASSLRDRNTQYF. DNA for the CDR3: TGTGCCAGCAGTTTACGTGATAGGAATACGCAGTATTTT.